The clone carrying this T cell receptor (beta chain) appeared a single time. CDR1 MDHEN and CDR2 SYDVKM come from the germline V gene. V shed 3 bases and J shed 2 bases, with 10 bases lying between them. The CDR3 covers 14 residues. The data derive from a study of blood T cell repertoires in COVID-19. Study background: Collection of acute and convalescent COVID-19 samples took place in the United States, Italy and Spain. Nucleic acid was either cDNA or gDNA, and it came from T cells, B-cell-depleted T cells, or PBMCs.

Authors' data handling: Researchers report that nucleated cell counts were estimated from reference gene primer amplification. Sequencing was performed with immunoSEQ multiplex PCR; in TCRdb, only in-frame clones are kept and a portion is missing. The V and J calls and clone size are taken from that table; D and trimming were inferred from the DNA. The sample carries roughly 40,000 clones, roughly 85% recorded once. The receptor's source is a man in his forties with active COVID-19. J is TRBJ2-5 and V is TRBV28; no clear D gene. Sequenced sample: peripheral blood. The chain's CDR3 is CASSFSQVQETQYF. DNA for the CDR3: TGTGCCAGCAGTTTTTCGCAGGTACAAGAGACCCAGTACTTC.